This T cell receptor beta chain was documented in a study of OX40 agonist ivuxolimab in advanced cancers. Germline loops: CDR1 SGHRS, CDR2 YFSETQ. V shed 0 bases, J shed 4 bases, and the junction held 7 bases outside the gene matches. The CDR3 loop spans 16 amino acids. Assay: immunoSEQ multiplex PCR; the TCRdb copy retains only in-frame clones and omits some. The sample has about 100,000 clones; roughly 90% are singletons. The receptor was isolated from an adult with an advanced solid tumor such as melanoma, head and neck, liver or kidney cancer. The material was CD4+ or CD8+ T cells sorted from blood, obtained in a trial of the OX40 agonist ivuxolimab. The chain couples TRBV5-1 to TRBJ2-3, with TRBD2 matching over 8 bases. The CDR3 DNA sequence: TGCGCCAGCAGCTTGGAGGCTAGCGGGTTTTCAGATACGCAGTATTTT. Protein sequence: CASSLEASGFSDTQYF.